The 29 T cell receptor beta chains given below trace back to one sample, sequenced in a study of T cell clonality in common variable immunodeficiency. Assay: immunoSEQ multiplex PCR; the TCRdb copy retains only in-frame clones and omits some. The sample is made up of 40,000 to 55,000 clones, none counted only once. Material: peripheral blood mononuclear cells. All receptors derive from a person aged 18-70 years in good health.

In this sample, this clone turned up many times. CDR3: CASSYSSPGEAFF. CDR3 bases read: TGTGCCAGCAGTTACTCGAGCCCTGGTGAA. The rearrangement links TRBV6-2 or TRBV6-3 to TRBJ1-1; D gene ambiguous. The sequence runs out 3 residues before the end of the CDR3; the remainder is reconstructed from the germline J gene. Trimming removed 0 bases at V and 7 bases at J, with 9 bases between. Germline CDR1 and CDR2: MNHEY and SVGEGT. CDR3 length equals 13 residues.

This clone was observed many times. The observed sequence ends 3 residues before the CDR3 terminus, with the missing tail filled in from the germline J gene. The V gene is TRBV5-4, the J gene TRBJ2-5; the D gene is possibly TRBD1 (6 bases). The CDR3 runs 14 residues. Trimming took 4 bases from V and 1 from J, leaving 11 bases between them. In germline, CDR1 is SGHNT, CDR2 YYREEE (reference sequence). Partial CDR3 DNA: TGTGCCAGCAGCCCCGACAGGAGCCAAGAGACC. Translated, it gives CASSPDRSQET. In full, the CDR3 reads CASSPDRSQETQYF.

This clone has at least ten counts. CDR3 in amino acids: CAGGQGVTEAFF. CDR3 bases read: TGTGCCGGAGGACAGGGAGTTACTGAA. The V call is TRBV2, the J call TRBJ1-1, with 8 positions matching TRBD1. The read is 3 residues too short to cover the CDR3 end, so that end is filled in from the germline J gene. Germline trimming cut 11 bases from V and 5 bases from J; bases unmatched to any gene: 7. Germline CDR1 SNHLY, CDR2 FYNNEI. This CDR3 region has 12 residues.

This clone appeared many times. Sequencing ends 3 residues short of the CDR3 end; the germline J gene provides the rest. The V and J genes are TRBV19 and TRBJ2-5; D perhaps matches TRBD2 (7 bases). In germline, CDR1 is LNHDA, CDR2 SQIVND (reference sequence). The CDR3 length is 13 residues. Trimming removed 11 bases from V and 5 bases from J, with 18 bases in between. The part of the CDR3 DNA that was read is TGTGCCGTTTCGGGGGGCGTCTTGGAGACC. Amino acids: CAVSGGVLET. The entire CDR3 is CAVSGGVLETQYF.

The sequenced part of the CDR3 DNA is TGTGCCAGCAGCTGGGCGGGGGGGGAGACG. Encoded protein: CASSWAGGET. The whole CDR3 sequence reads CASSWAGGETQYF. The rearrangement uses TRBV13 and TRBJ2-3; 9 nucleotides match TRBD2. The read ends 3 residues before the CDR3 terminus; that terminus is restored from the germline J gene. Germline CDR1 PRHDT, CDR2 FYEKMQ (reference sequence). The CDR3 contains 13 residues.

Ten or more counts support this clone. The CDR3 goes on 3 residues after the read ends, and that part is filled in from the germline J gene. The chain links TRBV20-1 to TRBJ2-5, with D perhaps TRBD2 (7 bases). V shed 3 bases and J shed 1 base, with 12 bases lying between them. Germline V gene data show CDR1 as DFQATT and CDR2 as SNEGSKA (reference sequence). This CDR3 has 14 residues. This CDR3 is CSASMGGPQETQYF. CDR3 DNA, as far as it was read: TGCAGTGCTAGCATGGGGGGGCCCCAAGAGACC.

This clone was counted between two and nine times. CDR3 sequence reads: CASSLAGRGLQSPTQYF. Incomplete CDR3 DNA: TGCGCCAGCAGCTTGGCCGGTCGAGGACTCCAGTCGCCGACG. V is TRBV5-1 and J is TRBJ2-3; TRBD2 is a possible D gene (5 bases). The read comes to an end 3 residues before the CDR3 does, leaving the germline J gene to fill in the end. Germline loops: CDR1 SGHRS, CDR2 YFSETQ. The CDR3 contains 17 residues.

This clone was seen at least ten times. The read falls 3 residues short of the CDR3 end, and the missing part is taken from the germline J gene. V gene TRBV20-1 combines with J gene TRBJ2-3, with 7 bases identical to TRBD1. Per the germline V gene, CDR1 is DFQATT and CDR2 is SNEGSKA (reference sequence). The CDR3 is 13 amino acids. CDR3 in amino acids: CSAPDQTGDTQYF. The CDR3 bases that were read are TGCAGTGCCCCAGACCAAACAGGGGACACG.

Ten or more counts support this clone. The read finishes 3 residues shy of the CDR3 end, and the germline J gene is used to complete it. V and J are TRBV19 and TRBJ2-2; 7 bases match TRBD1. CDR3 length: 16 residues. Germline loops: CDR1 LNHDA, CDR2 SQIVND (reference sequence). V was clipped by 2 bases and J by 3 bases; unmatched bases: 6. CDR3 residues: CASSIWDSEYTGELFF. The CDR3 DNA, read in part, is TGTGCCAGTAGTATATGGGACAGCGAATACACCGGGGAG.

This clone was seen repeatedly, ten times or more. The DNA ends 3 residues before the CDR3 does, and the rest of the CDR3 is filled in from the germline J gene. The chain has TRBV9 and TRBJ1-2, with 8 nucleotides matching TRBD1. CDR1 and CDR2 from the germline V gene are SGDLS and YYNGEE. This CDR3 is built from 11 residues. The CDR3 sequence: CASRTGWIYTF. The covered CDR3 bases are TGTGCCAGCCGGACAGGGTGGATC.

This clone was picked up many times. The CDR3 extends 3 residues past the end of the read, so its final part is completed from the germline J gene. The chain carries TRBV3-1 (or the pseudogene TRBV3-2) and TRBJ2-1; 7 bases are a match to TRBD1. The germline V gene has CDR1 LGHDT and CDR2 YNNKEL (reference sequence). The CDR3 totals 17 residues. With 0 bases clipped from V and 4 bases from J, the junction kept 9 bases outside the gene matches. The DNA read from the CDR3 is TGTGCCAGCAGCCAAGACTCGGGGACAGTCCTATACAATGAG. Translating gives CASSQDSGTVLYNE. The entire CDR3 sequence reads CASSQDSGTVLYNEQFF.

This clone was seen many times. The read terminates 3 residues before the CDR3 end, so the remaining end is supplied by the germline J gene. This chain uses TRBV28 with TRBJ2-5; TRBD1 might be the D (6 bases). This CDR3 contains 19 residues. Germline-derived CDR1 and CDR2 are MDHEN and SYDVKM. Partial CDR3 DNA: TGTGCCAGCAGTTACTCAAGGACAGCTGGCCCCTATCCCGCCGGAACC. Translation: CASSYSRTAGPYPAGT. In full, the CDR3 reads CASSYSRTAGPYPAGTQYF.

This clone appeared many times. Read data end 3 residues before the CDR3 end; the end is taken from the germline J gene. The chain combines TRBV7-2 with TRBJ1-6; 7 bases agree with TRBD1. CDR1 is SGHTA and CDR2 is FQGNSA in the germline V gene. This CDR3 comprises 11 residues. The covered CDR3 bases are TGTGCCAGCAGCCAAACAGGGGCC. As protein: CASSQTGA. The entire CDR3 sequence reads CASSQTGALHF. Combining the CDR3 with reference TRBV7-2 and TRBJ1-6 gives the whole variable domain GAGVSQSPSNKVTEKGKDVELRCDPISGHTALYWYRQSLGQGLEFLIYFQGNSAPDKSGLPSDRFSAERTGGSVSTLTIQRTQQEDSAVYLCASSQTGALHFGNGTRLTVT.

This clone was counted ten times or more. From the germline J gene comes the end of the CDR3, since the read stops 3 residues before it. The gene calls are TRBV5-1 and TRBJ2-1; TRBD2 agrees at 11 bases. CDR3 length: 16 amino acids. Trimming cost V 2 bases and J 6 bases; bases outside gene matches: 7. Per germline, CDR1 SGHRS and CDR2 YFSETQ. The DNA read from the CDR3 is TGCGCCAGCAGCTTCGGTGGGACTAGCGGTCCCAATGAG. Its translation is CASSFGGTSGPNE. The entire CDR3 sequence reads CASSFGGTSGPNEQFF.

This clone was seen a few times. The CDR3 end falls 3 residues outside the read, so it is completed with the germline J gene. The rearrangement joins TRBV6-2 or TRBV6-3 to TRBJ1-2; D possibly corresponds to TRBD1 (6 bases). Germline CDR1 and CDR2: MNHEY and SVGEGT. The CDR3 covers 15 residues. CDR3 residues: CASRHHRADANDYTF. CDR3 bases read: TGTGCCAGCAGGCATCACAGGGCCGACGCCAACGAC.

Concerning this clone itself: Read sequence stops 3 residues before the CDR3 end, and the germline J gene provides the missing end. The V call is TRBV5-6, the J call TRBJ2-3; D is undetermined. The CDR3 contains 12 residues. Germline values: CDR1 SGHDT, CDR2 YYEEEE. V was shortened by 1 base and J by 5 bases, with 5 bases between the two germline ends. CDR3 bases read: TGTGCCAGCAGCTTGTATGTAGATACG. The encoded protein is CASSLYVDT. The full CDR3 protein is CASSLYVDTQYF.

A remark on this clone: The observed sequence ends 3 residues before the CDR3 terminus, with the missing tail filled in from the germline J gene. The chain combines TRBV10-2 with TRBJ2-7; D uncertain. CDR3 length: 15 amino acids. Germline values: CDR1 WSHSY, CDR2 SAAADI. Deletions cut 0 bases from V and 1 base from J, with 10 bases between. The CDR3 bases that were read are TGCGCCAGCAGTGAGTCTCCGACTTGGTCCTACGAG. It yields the protein CASSESPTWSYE. The entire CDR3 protein reads CASSESPTWSYEQYF.

This clone has at least ten counts. The observed sequence ends 3 residues before the CDR3 terminus, with the missing tail filled in from the germline J gene. The chain recombines TRBV15 with TRBJ2-3, with unresolved D. The CDR3 length is 17 residues. V gave up 2 bases and J gave up 2 bases, with 17 bases separating them. Per germline, CDR1 LNHNV and CDR2 YYDKDF (reference sequence). The CDR3 DNA, read in part, is TGTGCCACCAGCAGACATCACCGAGCCGAATACACAGATACG. Its translation is CATSRHHRAEYTDT. Given in full, the CDR3 is CATSRHHRAEYTDTQYF.

In this sample, this clone turned up many times. The CDR3 end lies 3 residues beyond the end of the read and is filled in from the germline J gene. The V and J genes are TRBV5-6 and TRBJ2-7, with TRBD1 as a possible D gene (5 bases). From germline, CDR1 is SGHDT and CDR2 YYEEEE. V lost 4 bases and J 6 bases, leaving 17 bases between the germline ends. The CDR3 extends over 14 amino acids. Incomplete CDR3 DNA: TGTGCCAGCAGCCACGCCTCTGCAGGGCTCGAG. Translation gives CASSHASAGLE. The full CDR3 sequence reads CASSHASAGLEQYF.

This clone came up many times. The CDR3 reads CASSTGTSGDHYEQYF. The part of the CDR3 DNA that was read is TGTGCCAGCAGCACCGGGACTAGCGGGGACCACTACGAG. The rearrangement joins TRBV14 to TRBJ2-7, with 13 positions matching TRBD2. The sequenced fragment ends 3 residues before the CDR3 boundary, so the rest is inferred from the germline J gene. Trimming took 5 bases from V and 3 from J; bases not matched to a gene: 7. The CDR3 covers 16 residues. CDR1 and CDR2 from the germline V gene are SGHDN and FVKESK.

This clone was seen repeatedly, ten times or more. The read finishes 3 residues shy of the CDR3 end, and the germline J gene is used to complete it. The genes are TRBV11-2 and TRBJ1-1; 8 positions match TRBD1. CDR1 is SGHAT and CDR2 is FQNNGV in the germline V gene. The CDR3 contains 14 residues. The CDR3 is CASSLGQGAAPAFF. The CDR3 bases that were read are TGTGCCAGCAGCTTAGGGCAGGGGGCGGCCCCC.

This clone has a handful of counts. The sequenced fragment ends 3 residues before the CDR3 boundary, so the rest is inferred from the germline J gene. The chain couples TRBV30 to TRBJ2-4; tentatively, D is TRBD1 (6 bases). CDR1 is GTSNPN and CDR2 is SVGIG in the germline V gene (reference sequence). The CDR3 extends over 13 amino acids. The sequenced CDR3 bases are TGTGCCTGGCTGGACGGGACACCCTATGGT. Its translation: CAWLDGTPYG. The CDR3, in full, reads CAWLDGTPYGQYF.

This clone was counted at least ten times. From the germline J gene comes the end of the CDR3, since the read stops 3 residues before it. V usage is TRBV14 and J usage is TRBJ1-2; D gene uncertain. Germline V CDR1 and CDR2: SGHDN, FVKESK. Trimming shortened V by 5 bases and J by 7 bases, and 14 bases separated the two germline ends. CDR3 length: 13 amino acids. The CDR3 loop reads CASSSSSSFGYTF. The DNA read from the CDR3 is TGTGCCAGCAGCTCCTCGTCTTCTTTTGGC.

This clone was recorded many times. The sequenced part of the CDR3 DNA is TGCGCCAGCAGCCAAGAGCGGGGGGGCACCGGGGAG. Translating it yields CASSQERGGTGE. The whole CDR3 is CASSQERGGTGELFF. The gene calls are TRBV4-1 and TRBJ2-2; 9 positions match TRBD2. The CDR3 goes on 3 residues after the read ends, and that part is filled in from the germline J gene. The germline gives CDR1 MGHRA, CDR2 YSYEKL. The length of the CDR3 is 15 residues. Losses at the gene ends were 0 bases for V and 4 bases for J; bases not matched to a gene: 0.

This clone has a count of ten or more. The read halts 3 residues ahead of the CDR3 end, with the missing end drawn from the germline J gene. The chain is built from TRBV2 and TRBJ1-5; D not certain. V lost 3 bases and J lost 2, with 5 bases in between. CDR3 length: 13 amino acids. Germline lookup yields CDR1 SNHLY and CDR2 FYNNEI. Partial CDR3 DNA: TGTGCCAGCAGTGACAGTCGCAATCAGCCC. Translating gives CASSDSRNQP. The entire CDR3 sequence reads CASSDSRNQPQHF.

With regard to this clone: The read ends 3 residues early relative to the CDR3; the germline J gene fills the gap. The J gene is TRBJ2-4, the V gene TRBV7-2; 7 nucleotides align to TRBD1. The CDR3 consists of 14 residues. Germline lookup yields CDR1 SGHTA and CDR2 FQGNSA. This chain's CDR3 is CASSPDPRGRIQYF. The DNA read from the CDR3 is TGTGCCAGCAGCCCCGACCCAAGGGGGCGGATT. Filled out from reference TRBV7-2 and TRBJ2-4, the complete variable domain reads GAGVSQSPSNKVTEKGKDVELRCDPISGHTALYWYRQSLGQGLEFLIYFQGNSAPDKSGLPSDRFSAERTGGSVSTLTIQRTQQEDSAVYLCASSPDPRGRIQYFGAGTRLSVL.

Details on this clone: The observed sequence ends 3 residues before the CDR3 terminus, with the missing tail filled in from the germline J gene. This chain uses TRBV18 with TRBJ1-2, with D possibly matching TRBD1 (6 bases). In germline, CDR1 is KGHSH, CDR2 LQKENI. The CDR3 runs to 15 residues. Here the CDR3 reads CASSGSRGSLGDYTF. The CDR3 DNA, read in part, is TGTGCCAGCTCAGGGTCCAGGGGAAGTTTGGGTGAC.

In this sample, this clone turned up many times. CDR3 region: CASSQYYEQYF. Incomplete CDR3 DNA: TGTGCCAGCAGCCAATACTACGAG. The J gene is TRBJ2-7, the V gene TRBV3-1 (or the pseudogene TRBV3-2); D is unresolved. The CDR3 extends 3 residues past the end of the read, so its final part is completed from the germline J gene. CDR1 is LGHDT and CDR2 is YNNKEL in the germline V gene (reference sequence). V dropped 2 bases and J dropped 3 bases, with 2 bases sitting between them. The CDR3 contains 11 residues.

This clone appeared many times. The CDR3 goes on 3 residues after the read ends, and that part is filled in from the germline J gene. V and J are TRBV30 and TRBJ2-2, with TRBD2 matching 8 bases. Per the germline V gene, CDR1 is GTSNPN and CDR2 is SVGIG (reference sequence). V shed 3 bases, J shed 0 bases, and the junction held 3 bases outside the gene matches. The CDR3 runs to 15 residues. The CDR3 is CAWRGTRSNTGELFF. Incomplete CDR3 DNA: TGTGCCTGGAGGGGGACTAGGTCGAACACCGGGGAG.